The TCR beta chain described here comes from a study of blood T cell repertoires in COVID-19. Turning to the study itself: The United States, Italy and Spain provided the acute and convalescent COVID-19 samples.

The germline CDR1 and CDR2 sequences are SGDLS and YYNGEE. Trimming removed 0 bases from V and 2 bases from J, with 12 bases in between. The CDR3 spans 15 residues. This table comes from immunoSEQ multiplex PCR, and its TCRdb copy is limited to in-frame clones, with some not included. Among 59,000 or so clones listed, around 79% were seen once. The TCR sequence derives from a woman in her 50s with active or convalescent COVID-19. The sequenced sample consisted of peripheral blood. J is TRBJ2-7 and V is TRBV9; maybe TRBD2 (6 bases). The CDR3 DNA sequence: TGTGCCAGCAGCGTAGAGGACGGGAGAACCTACGAGCAGTACTTC. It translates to CASSVEDGRTYEQYF.